This entry features one TCR beta chain sequence. Its antigen is unidentified. Germline V gives CDR1 SGHRS, CDR2 YFSETQ. The CDR3 spans 14 residues. V was clipped by 4 bases and J by 0 bases, with 11 bases between them. This sample is drawn from a study of T cell responses to AZD1222 COVID-19 vaccine. Overall study results and limits: CD4 TCRs linked to vaccination spanned spike, dominating at 160-218 and 743-854. Reportedly, nearly half of unique spike TCRs recognized epitopes outside B.1.351/B.1.1.7 mutations.

The assay was immunoSEQ multiplex PCR, and TCRdb's table has in-frame clones only and misses some. This table has 150,000 to 200,000 clones, 85% to 90% appearing once. The material was peripheral blood, obtained on day 0 of AZD1222 vaccination. The sequence was obtained from an adult in good health. The rearrangement joins TRBV5-1 to TRBJ2-7; tentatively, D is TRBD1 (6 bases). The CDR3 here is CASSVLQGSYEQYF. DNA for the CDR3: TGCGCCAGCAGCGTACTACAGGGCTCCTACGAGCAGTACTTC.